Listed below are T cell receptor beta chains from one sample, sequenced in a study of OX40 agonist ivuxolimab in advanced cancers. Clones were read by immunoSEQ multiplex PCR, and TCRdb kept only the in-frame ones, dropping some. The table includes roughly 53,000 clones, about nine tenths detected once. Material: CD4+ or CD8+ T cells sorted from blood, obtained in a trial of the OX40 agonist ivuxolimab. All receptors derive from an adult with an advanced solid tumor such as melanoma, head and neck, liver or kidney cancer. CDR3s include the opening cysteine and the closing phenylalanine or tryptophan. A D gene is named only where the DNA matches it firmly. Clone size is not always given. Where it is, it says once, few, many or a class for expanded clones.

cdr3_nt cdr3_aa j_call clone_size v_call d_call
TGTGCCAGCAGCTTGCCAGGGGGGTCCTACGAGCAGTACTTC CASSLPGGSYEQYF TRBJ2-7 NA TRBV7-9 NA
TGTGCCAGCAGCGCGACTAGCGGGGGAGGTACCGGGGAGCTGTTTTTT CASSATSGGGTGELFF TRBJ2-2 NA TRBV5-4 TRBD2
TGTGCCTGGAGTGTACAAAGGGACGGTGAGCAGTTCTTC CAWSVQRDGEQFF TRBJ2-1 NA TRBV30 NA
TGTGCCAGCTCACCAATGCAGGTCATGAACACTGAAGCTTTCTTT CASSPMQVMNTEAFF TRBJ1-1 NA TRBV18 NA
TGTGCCAGTAGGACTAGCGGGAGACGATTTAACACCGGGGAGCTGTTTTTT CASRTSGRRFNTGELFF TRBJ2-2 NA TRBV19 TRBD2
TGTGCCAGCTCACCTCCGGGACAGGCCACCTCTGGGGCCAACGTCCTGACTTTC CASSPPGQATSGANVLTF TRBJ2-6 NA TRBV18 TRBD1
TGTGCCAGCAGCCTACAGGGGGCGGAGATCTATGGCTACACCTTC CASSLQGAEIYGYTF TRBJ1-2 NA TRBV11-1 TRBD1
TGTGCCAGCAGCTCCCAACTAGCGGGAGTTCCTCCAGATACGCAGTATTTT CASSSQLAGVPPDTQYF TRBJ2-3 NA TRBV7-9 TRBD2
TGTGCCAGCAGCCCAACGGCTGGAATGGGGCCTGGCGGGGAGCTGTTTTTT CASSPTAGMGPGGELFF TRBJ2-2 NA TRBV7-9 NA
TGTGCCAGCAGACTCGGCCGGGTGGCTTTCTTT CASRLGRVAFF TRBJ1-1 NA TRBV11-2 NA
TGTGCCAGCAGCACTAGATGGGCCTACGAGCAGTACTTC CASSTRWAYEQYF TRBJ2-7 once TRBV6-5 NA
TGCGCCAGCAGCTTGCAGGGGGCGGGTGAAGCTTTCTTT CASSLQGAGEAFF TRBJ1-1 NA TRBV5-1 TRBD1
TGTGCCAGCAGTCTAACGGGACGGCAGAGCACAGATACGCAGTATTTT CASSLTGRQSTDTQYF TRBJ2-3 NA TRBV27 NA
TGCGCCAGCAGCTTAGAGGGGGCGCGGATGAGAATGAACACTGAAGCTTTCTTT CASSLEGARMRMNTEAFF TRBJ1-1 NA TRBV5-1 TRBD1
TGTGCCAGCAGCTGGCGGGGACTTCTAACCACAGATACGCAGTATTTT CASSWRGLLTTDTQYF TRBJ2-3 NA TRBV7-2 NA
TGTGCCTGGGGGTTCCTCGGGGTCTTTAGCACAGATACGCAGTATTTT CAWGFLGVFSTDTQYF TRBJ2-3 NA TRBV30 NA
TGCGCCAGCAGCTTGGAAGCCGGCTACGAGCAGTACTTC CASSLEAGYEQYF TRBJ2-7 once TRBV5-1 NA
TGTGCCAGCAGCCGCAGCGGGAGGAACCAAGAGACCCAGTACTTC CASSRSGRNQETQYF TRBJ2-5 NA TRBV5-4 TRBD2
TGTGCCAGCAGCACTACCGGGACAGGGCCCTACGAGCAGTACTTC CASSTTGTGPYEQYF TRBJ2-7 NA TRBV11-3 TRBD1
TGTGCTAGTGGTTTGGGGACAGGTGTCTATGGCTACACCTTC CASGLGTGVYGYTF TRBJ1-2 NA TRBV12-5 TRBD1
TGTGCCAGCAGCGTAGGTCCACATCAGCCCCAGCATTTT CASSVGPHQPQHF TRBJ1-5 NA TRBV9 NA
TGTGCCAGCAGTCCCCCTTTTCGCACCTACGAGCAGTACTTC CASSPPFRTYEQYF TRBJ2-7 once TRBV11-2 NA
TGTGCCAGCAGCGACAGGGGGACCTACAATGAGCAGTTCTTC CASSDRGTYNEQFF TRBJ2-1 NA TRBV5-4 TRBD1
TGTGCCAGCAGCCCTCAGGGGTGCAGGTACACCGGGGAGCTGTTTTTT CASSPQGCRYTGELFF TRBJ2-2 NA TRBV21-1 NA
TGTGCCACCAGCAGGTCCGGGACGGAAGAGACCCAGTACTTC CATSRSGTEETQYF TRBJ2-5 NA TRBV15 NA
TGTGCCAGCAGCGGTGCTTTAGTGGCAGACGGGGAGCTGTTTTTT CASSGALVADGELFF TRBJ2-2 NA TRBV7-3 NA
TGTGCCAGCAGCTTAGATTTGAGTACTGAAGCTTTCTTT CASSLDLSTEAFF TRBJ1-1 NA TRBV11-2 NA
TGTGCCAGCAGTGTTAGTTTGCCCTCAAATCAGCCCCAGCATTTT CASSVSLPSNQPQHF TRBJ1-5 NA TRBV2 NA
TGTGCCAGCAGTCCTCAGGGGACCTACGAGCAGTACTTC CASSPQGTYEQYF TRBJ2-7 NA TRBV28 NA
TGTGCCAGCAGAGCAGGGCCTGGAAACACCATATATTTT CASRAGPGNTIYF TRBJ1-3 few TRBV2 NA
TGTGCCAGTAGTATTGTCGGTCGTGTTAGATGGACCGGGGAGCTGTTTTTT CASSIVGRVRWTGELFF TRBJ2-2 NA TRBV19 NA
TGTGCCAGCTCACCCGGGACAGGGGAAGGCGAGCAGTACTTC CASSPGTGEGEQYF TRBJ2-7 NA TRBV18 TRBD1
TGTGCCAGCAGTTTAGGCCCTCGGGGGGCCCTTAACTCCTACGAGCAGTACTTC CASSLGPRGALNSYEQYF TRBJ2-7 NA TRBV28 NA
TGTGCCAGTAGTGTGGGACCTGAAGCTTTCTTT CASSVGPEAFF TRBJ1-1 NA TRBV19 NA
TGTGCCAGCAGTGGGGGCTTGGCTGGGGCCAACGTCCTGACTTTC CASSGGLAGANVLTF TRBJ2-6 NA TRBV28 NA
TGTGCCAGCAGTGACGTGACAGAAAGCTCTGGAAACACCATATATTTT CASSDVTESSGNTIYF TRBJ1-3 NA TRBV6-4 NA
TGTGCCAGCAGCCTTCAGGGTAAATCCTACAATGAGCAGTTCTTC CASSLQGKSYNEQFF TRBJ2-1 NA TRBV7-9 NA
TGTGCCAGCTCGGCGAACAGTCAGCCCCAGCATTTT CASSANSQPQHF TRBJ1-5 NA TRBV6-1 NA
TGTGCCAGCAGTCGGCAGCTAACTAATGAAAAACTGTTTTTT CASSRQLTNEKLFF TRBJ1-4 NA TRBV28 NA
TGTGCCAGCAGCTTAACGGCGAGCTCTGGAAACACCATATATTTT CASSLTASSGNTIYF TRBJ1-3 once TRBV7-3 NA
TGTGCCAGCAGTTACAGAGAACACACTGAAGCTTTCTTT CASSYREHTEAFF TRBJ1-1 NA TRBV6-6 NA
TGTGCCAGCAGTGGACGGGGGGAAAAACTGTTTTTT CASSGRGEKLFF TRBJ1-4 few TRBV28 NA